One and the same sample provided the 14 T cell receptor beta chains below, sequenced in a study of cytomegalovirus exposure and HLA in healthy donors. PCR primers comprised 60 Vbeta and 13 Jbeta primers. Profiled with immunoSEQ multiplex PCR; TCRdb holds only in-frame clones, not every one. The sample includes about 190,000 clones, around 75% of them seen just once. Material for sequencing was PBMCs. These receptor sequences come from a woman between 45 and 65 years old in good health and CMV-seronegative.

The chain couples TRBV7-3 to TRBJ2-1; no definite D call. Trimming shortened V by 1 base and J by 5 bases, and 12 bases separated the two germline ends. CDR3 length: 15 amino acids. Germline-derived CDR1 and CDR2 are SGHTA and FQGTGA. CDR3 sequence (DNA): TGTGCCAGCAGCTTAAACAGTGCAAAGAACAATGAGCAGTTCTTC. It translates to CASSLNSAKNNEQFF.

The rearrangement joins TRBV6-5 to TRBJ1-2; D is possibly TRBD1 (5 bases). In germline, CDR1 is MNHEY, CDR2 SVGAGI. The CDR3 totals 14 residues. Between the trimmed V and J ends, which lost 2 bases and 4 bases, there was a span of 11 bases. Here the CDR3 reads CASSYRQGSYGYTF. The CDR3 nucleotides are TGTGCCAGCAGTTACAGGCAGGGCTCCTATGGCTACACCTTC.

The chain employs TRBV6-1 and TRBJ1-5; D is possibly TRBD1 (5 bases). Germline V lookup: CDR1 MNHNS, CDR2 SASEGT. The CDR3 spans 14 residues. Trimming took off 5 bases at V and 1 base at J, with 9 bases between the two ends. The CDR3 DNA reads as TGTGCCAGCAGTCTTAGACAGAGCAATCAGCCCCAGCATTTT. Its protein is CASSLRQSNQPQHF.

The J gene is TRBJ2-7, the V gene TRBV6-6; 9 bases match TRBD1. Germline values: CDR1 MNHNY, CDR2 SVGAGI (reference sequence). J gave up 3 bases and V 7 bases, and 7 bases lay outside the gene matches. CDR3 length: 14 amino acids. CDR3 residues: CASKGLDRGYEQYF. The CDR3, as DNA: TGTGCCAGCAAGGGTTTGGACAGGGGCTACGAGCAGTACTTC.

This chain links TRBV27 with TRBJ1-1; D is ambiguous. V lost 5 bases and J 9 bases, leaving 16 bases between the germline ends. The CDR3 is 13 residues long. CDR1 MNHEY and CDR2 SMNVEV come from the germline V gene (reference sequence). The CDR3 bases are TGTGCCAGCAGTCCTCTAAGGTGGGCTAAAGCTTTCTTT. Protein sequence: CASSPLRWAKAFF.

This clone was detected only a few times. V gene TRBV7-8 combines with J gene TRBJ1-1; maybe TRBD1 (6 bases). Germline V gene data show CDR1 as SGHVS and CDR2 as FQNEAQ. The V gene lost 1 base and the J gene lost 5 bases, with 11 bases spanning the gap. This CDR3 has 14 amino acids. CDR3 bases: TGTGCCAGCAGCTTAGAACAGGGTTGGACTGAAGCTTTCTTT. Translating it yields CASSLEQGWTEAFF.

The rearrangement uses TRBV7-2 and TRBJ1-2, with 7 bases matching TRBD1. The V gene end was trimmed by 7 bases and the J gene end by 4 bases; junction bases not matched to a gene: 12. The CDR3 has 15 amino acids. Germline CDR1 is SGHTA and CDR2 is FQGNSA. The CDR3 loop is CASTPGTASPYGYTF. The CDR3 coding sequence is TGTGCCAGCACCCCTGGGACAGCTTCTCCCTATGGCTACACCTTC.

V and J are TRBV4-2 and TRBJ2-1; 8 nucleotides line up with TRBD1. V was pared by 8 bases and J by 3 bases, with 6 bases of the junction left unmatched. This CDR3 region has 14 residues. Germline lookup yields CDR1 LGHNA and CDR2 YNFKEQ. The CDR3 DNA follows: TGTGCCAGCGCACCGGGACAGGTCTACAATGAGCAGTTCTTC. It is translated as CASAPGQVYNEQFF.

The genes are TRBV27 and TRBJ2-2; a weak D match, TRBD2 (5 bases). Per germline, CDR1 MNHEY and CDR2 SMNVEV (reference sequence). With 2 bases removed from V and 1 base from J, the gap between germline ends came to 14 bases. The CDR3 covers 17 residues. This CDR3 is CASSLEDSPRNTGELFF. As DNA, the CDR3 is TGTGCCAGCAGTTTAGAGGACTCCCCCAGGAACACCGGGGAGCTGTTTTTT.

This sequence joins TRBV7-2 and TRBJ2-3; 9 nucleotides align to TRBD2. V was pared by 4 bases and J by 1 base, with 9 bases of the junction left unmatched. The CDR3 spans 17 residues. Germline V lookup: CDR1 SGHTA, CDR2 FQGNSA. CDR3 residues: CASSSRLAGPGTDTQYF. The CDR3 DNA sequence: TGTGCCAGCAGCTCCCGCCTAGCGGGACCGGGCACAGATACGCAGTATTTT.

This clone was seen just once. The J gene is TRBJ2-1, the V gene TRBV6-5; 12 nucleotides line up with TRBD2. Germline loops: CDR1 MNHEY, CDR2 SVGAGI. V dropped 4 bases and J dropped 9; count of bases not matched to a gene: 10. This CDR3 has 16 residues. The chain's CDR3 is CASSLLASGGVSEQFF. The CDR3 coding sequence is TGTGCCAGCAGTTTATTGGCTAGCGGGGGGGTCAGTGAGCAGTTCTTC.

V gene TRBV5-6 combines with J gene TRBJ2-5; no clear D. V lost 4 bases, J lost 4 bases, and 8 bases lay in between. Per germline, CDR1 SGHDT and CDR2 YYEEEE. The CDR3 length is 12 residues. The CDR3 region is CASSLSPETQYF. CDR3 DNA: TGTGCCAGCAGCCTGTCCCCAGAGACCCAGTACTTC.

This clone occurred a few times. The chain employs TRBV6-1 and TRBJ1-1, with D possibly matching TRBD1 (6 bases). The CDR3 spans 14 residues. Germline assignment: CDR1 MNHNS and CDR2 SASEGT. V lost 2 bases to trimming and J lost 5 bases, with 12 bases between them. The CDR3 reads CASSENRVVTEAFF. The CDR3, as DNA: TGTGCCAGCAGTGAAAACAGGGTAGTGACTGAAGCTTTCTTT.

The chain links TRBV4-1 to TRBJ2-7, with 13 bases fitting TRBD2. J gave up 3 bases and V 1 base, and 9 bases lay outside the gene matches. This CDR3 spans 18 amino acids. CDR1 and CDR2 from the germline V gene are MGHRA and YSYEKL. The CDR3 sequence: CASSQGGLAGLIGYEQYF. CDR3 coding DNA: TGCGCCAGCAGCCAAGGGGGACTAGCGGGGCTCATTGGCTACGAGCAGTACTTC.